Sequencing of this T cell receptor beta chain was carried out in a study of chemoradiotherapy in HPV16-positive cancers (dated by TCRdb to 2022 to 2024). With respect to the entire study: Candidate HPV-specific T-cell clones and common TCR motifs were defined by functional T-cell assays performed on cells from two HPV16-positive patients. The study asked whether T-cell immunity to the HPV oncoproteins E6 and E7 changes during chemoradiotherapy and whether this immunity affects survival. TCR repertoires from over 75 patients with HPV-related cancers were then used to track the candidate HPV-specific TCRs and motifs.

The study at large found these results: In HPV16-positive patients, expansion of HPV-responsive T cells during chemoradiotherapy was associated with improved recurrence-free survival. The functional definition of HPV-specific T cells came from only a couple of HPV16-positive patients, and the survival association was reported for HPV16-positive patients. Expansion of candidate HPV-specific clones and E7-related TCR motifs was observed in the tumor microenvironment during treatment, whereas no such expansion was observed for non-HPV-specific T cells.

Repertoires were sampled repeatedly over the course of chemoradiotherapy so that clonal expansion in the tumor microenvironment could be followed. Regarding this clone: It lacks a known antigen. No base qualities exist here, and no much larger clone lies one base off it.

Libraries were constructed by the immunoSEQ multiplex PCR assay. TCRdb provides this immuneACCESS table in a form limited to in-frame rearrangements. Some clones are lacking; in checked studies, under half of them reflect an unresolved V gene, and why the rest are absent is not known. This sample comprises several thousand clones, roughly 86% of them detected only once. The ten largest clonotypes hold 2.4% of the sample. Looking up the germline V gene (reference sequence) yields CDR1 DFQATT and CDR2 SNEGSKA. Spanning cysteine to phenylalanine, the CDR3 consists of 11 amino acids. The only DNA kept is the CDR3, 33 bases in frame from the first base. Relative to germline, V is 4 bases shorter and J is 5 bases shorter, with 8 bases between their ends.

The clonotype comes from a human donor with HPV-associated anogenital cancer. The receptor chain draws on TRBV20-1 and TRBJ1-1; a weak D assignment points to TRBD1 (6 bases agree). This specimen was tumor tissue, taken from a patient who underwent chemoradiotherapy. In nucleotide form, the sequence is TGCAGTGCTATTAGGGGGACTGAAGCTTTCTTT. Translated, this is CSAIRGTEAFF.